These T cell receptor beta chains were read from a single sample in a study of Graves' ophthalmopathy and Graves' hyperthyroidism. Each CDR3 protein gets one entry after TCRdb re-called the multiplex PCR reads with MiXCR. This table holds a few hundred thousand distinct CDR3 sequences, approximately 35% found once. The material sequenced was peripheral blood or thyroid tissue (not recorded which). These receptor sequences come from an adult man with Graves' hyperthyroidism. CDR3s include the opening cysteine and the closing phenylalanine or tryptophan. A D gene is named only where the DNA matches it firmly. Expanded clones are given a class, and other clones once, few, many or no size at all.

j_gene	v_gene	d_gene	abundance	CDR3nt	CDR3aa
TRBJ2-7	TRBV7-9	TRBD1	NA	TGTGCCAGCGGCGGACAGGGGGAAAAAGATACGCAGTACTTC	CASGGQGEKDTQYF
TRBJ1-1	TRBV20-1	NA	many	TGCAGTGCTAGAGAGGGACCTAAGGTTCTTCACGAAGCTTTCTTT	CSAREGPKVLHEAFF
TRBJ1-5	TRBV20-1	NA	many	TGCAGTGCTATGACAGCTTATAGCAATCAGCCCCAGCATTTT	CSAMTAYSNQPQHF
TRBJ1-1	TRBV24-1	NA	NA	TGTGCCACCAGTGACCGGGGGAACACTGAAGCTTTCTTT	CATSDRGNTEAFF
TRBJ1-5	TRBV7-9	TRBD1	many	TGTGCCAGCAGCCGCATTGACAGGGGAGGAAATCAGCCCCAGCATTTT	CASSRIDRGGNQPQHF
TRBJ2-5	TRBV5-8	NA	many	TGTGCCAGCAGCTTACACGACCAAGAGACCCAGTACTTC	CASSLHDQETQYF
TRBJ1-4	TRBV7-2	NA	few	TGTGCCAGCAGCTTGGACAGTGCAACTAATGAAAAACTGTTTTTT	CASSLDSATNEKLFF
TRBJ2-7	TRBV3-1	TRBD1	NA	TGTGCCAGCAGCCAAGAGGGCCAGGGGGCCTACGAGCAGTACTTC	CASSQEGQGAYEQYF
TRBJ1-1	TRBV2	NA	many	TGTGCCAGCAGTGATGGTCCAGGGCGCTTCAACTTT	CASSDGPGRFNF
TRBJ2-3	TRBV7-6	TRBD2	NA	TGTGCCAGCAGACCTAGCGGGGTGCCCCCAGATACCCAGTATTTT	CASRPSGVPPDTQYF
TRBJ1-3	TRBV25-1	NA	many	TGTGCCAGCAGCCGCGGCGCGGTGGCTGGAAACACCATATATTTT	CASSRGAVAGNTIYF
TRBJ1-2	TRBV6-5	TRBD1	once	TGTGCCAGCAGCTACTTACCGGGACAGGGCTATGGCTACACCTTC	CASSYLPGQGYGYTF
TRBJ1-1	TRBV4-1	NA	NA	TGCGCCAGCAGCCACGCGCCTGACGGGGCTGGGATCCAGGCTGAAGCTTTCTTT	CASSHAPDGAGIQAEAFF
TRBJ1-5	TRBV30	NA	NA	TGTGCCTGGGACTTTAAGTATAGCAATCAGCCCCAGCATTTT	CAWDFKYSNQPQHF
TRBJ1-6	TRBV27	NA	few	TGTGCCAGCTGTTCGGGGATCCTATATAATTCACCCCTCCACTTT	CASCSGILYNSPLHF
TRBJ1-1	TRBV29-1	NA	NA	TGCAGCGTTGAAGTGGGGCGGGGAGGCTTGAACACTGAAGCTTTCTTT	CSVEVGRGGLNTEAFF
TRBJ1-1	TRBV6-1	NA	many	TGTGCCAGCGAACGACGGACTGAAGCTTTCTTT	CASERRTEAFF
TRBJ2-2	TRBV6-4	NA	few	TGTGCCAGCAGTGAGAGGACAGAAGCCGGGGAGCTGTTTTTT	CASSERTEAGELFF
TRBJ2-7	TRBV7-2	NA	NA	TGTGCCAGCAGCTTGGGCGGCGGGAACCGAGCCTACGAGCAGTACTTC	CASSLGGGNRAYEQYF
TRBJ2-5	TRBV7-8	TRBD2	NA	TGTGCCAGCAGCTTAGTGCTTAGCGGGGGCGATCAAGAGACCCAGTACTTC	CASSLVLSGGDQETQYF
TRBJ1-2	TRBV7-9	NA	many	TGTGCCAGCAGCTTCAGGGGTGACTATGGCTACACCTTC	CASSFRGDYGYTF
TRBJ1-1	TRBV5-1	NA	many	TGCGCCAGCAGCTTGGCCCCTTCGGGGAACACTGAAGCTTTCTTT	CASSLAPSGNTEAFF
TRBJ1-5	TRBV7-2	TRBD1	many	TGTGCCAGCAGCTTAGGGGGACAGAATAATCAGCCCCAGCATTTT	CASSLGGQNNQPQHF
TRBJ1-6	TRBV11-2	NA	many	TGTGCCAGCAGCTTAACCCAGAGGGGGACCCTCCACTTT	CASSLTQRGTLHF
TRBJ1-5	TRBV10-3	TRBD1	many	TGTGCCATCAGGGGGACAGGGGATAGCAATCAGCCCCAGCATTTT	CAIRGTGDSNQPQHF